The T cell receptor (beta chain) under discussion was sequenced for a study of blood T cell repertoires in COVID-19. For the study at large: Samples of COVID-19 (acute and convalescent) were obtained from the United States, Italy and Spain. Sample material is recorded as cDNA or gDNA derived from T cells, B-cell-depleted T cells, or PBMCs.

Per the original methods: Nucleated cell counts were estimated from reference gene primer amplification. The protocol was immunoSEQ multiplex PCR, while the TCRdb copy is restricted to in-frame clones and leaves out a portion. That table furnishes V, J and clone size, whereas the DNA furnished D and trimming. This repertoire shows more than 85,000 clones, 90% to 95% found once; its top ten account for 1.5% to 2%. This receptor was identified in a man aged 55 to 70 with acute or convalescent COVID-19. Sequencing was performed on peripheral blood.

CDR3 sequence (DNA): TGCGCCAGCAGCCAAGACAGAGGGAATCAGCCCCAGCATTTT. It translates to CASSQDRGNQPQHF. The rearrangement joins TRBV4-1 to TRBJ1-5; no definite D call. The CDR3 contains 14 residues. CDR1 MGHRA and CDR2 YSYEKL come from the germline V gene. V was clipped by 0 bases and J by 4 bases, with 7 bases between them.